The 32 T cell receptor beta chains reported below all come from one sample, sequenced in a study of blood T cell repertoires in COVID-19. Measured with immunoSEQ multiplex PCR; TCRdb has only the in-frame clones, and not every one. The repertoire consists of tens of thousands of clones, with approximately 80% occurring once and the leading ten covering under 5.5%. Material for sequencing was peripheral blood. These receptors were collected from a man older than 75 with COVID-19, enrolled during active disease.

The genes are TRBV28 and TRBJ2-5; 9 positions agree with TRBD1. The trim removed 5 bases at V and 5 bases at J, leaving 9 bases unmatched. Germline assignment: CDR1 MDHEN and CDR2 SYDVKM. CDR3 length equals 15 residues. The CDR3 nucleotides read TGTGCCAGCAGTCCTACCGGGACAGGGAGGGAGACCCAGTACTTC. It is translated as CASSPTGTGRETQYF.

CDR3 nucleotides: TGTGCCAGCAGTTACTTACGGACAGTAGGTTCACCCCTCCACTTT. This codes for CASSYLRTVGSPLHF. The V gene is TRBV6-5, the J gene TRBJ1-6, with D maybe TRBD1 (6 bases). CDR1 is MNHEY, CDR2 SVGAGI, per germline. The germline V and J ends were trimmed by 1 base and 9 bases, with 13 bases remaining between them. The CDR3 has 15 amino acids.

This clone was counted a single time. The rearrangement joins TRBV30 to TRBJ2-2; D may be TRBD2 (6 bases). The CDR3 is 14 amino acids. Germline lookup yields CDR1 GTSNPN and CDR2 SVGIG (reference sequence). V lost 3 bases and J 7 bases, leaving 15 bases between the germline ends. This CDR3 reads CAWRRGKSGGELFF. In DNA form, the CDR3 reads TGTGCCTGGAGGCGCGGGAAATCCGGCGGGGAGCTGTTTTTT.

J is TRBJ1-5 and V is TRBV5-6; 8 nucleotides line up with TRBD1. Germline lookup yields CDR1 SGHDT and CDR2 YYEEEE. V lost 4 bases to trimming and J lost 0 bases; unmatched junction nucleotides: 3. The CDR3 has 15 amino acids. The CDR3 coding sequence is TGTGCCAGCAGCCGGACAGGGTTTAGCAATCAGCCCCAGCATTTT. As protein: CASSRTGFSNQPQHF.

The chain links TRBV7-9 to TRBJ1-4, with 7 bases identical to TRBD1. The CDR3 runs to 14 residues. CDR1 is SEHNR and CDR2 is FQNEAQ in the germline V gene (reference sequence). Trimming at V came to 7 bases and at J to 3 bases, leaving 5 bases not matched to a gene. CDR3: CASTKGQANEKLFF. Here the CDR3 DNA reads TGTGCCAGCACAAAAGGACAGGCTAATGAAAAACTGTTTTTT.

Details on this clone: The junction does not match germline at one end; this may be a read error. Within the sample, other DNA sequences also encode this same CDR3. The V and J genes are TRBV11-2 and TRBJ1-5; D unresolved. Germline lookup yields CDR1 SGHAT and CDR2 FQNNGV. This CDR3 is 13 amino acids long. DNA of the CDR3: TGTGCCAGCAGCTTTCCCGGGTATCAGCCCCAACATTTT. Amino acids: CASSFPGYQPQHF.

The chain carries TRBV5-8 and TRBJ2-5; D remains ambiguous. Germline V gene data show CDR1 as SGHTS and CDR2 as YDEGEE. This CDR3 is built from 15 residues. V lost 2 bases and J 1 base, leaving 12 bases between the germline ends. Here the CDR3 DNA reads TGTGCCAGCAGCTTTCGACAAAAAGTCCAAGAGACCCAGTACTTC. Translated, it gives CASSFRQKVQETQYF.

The sample holds one count of this clone. Germline and junction disagree at one end, which may indicate a read error. The V and J genes are TRBV7-7 and TRBJ2-2; D possibly corresponds to TRBD2 (5 bases). This CDR3 contains 18 residues. Germline lookup yields CDR1 SSHAT and CDR2 FNYEAQ (reference sequence). Here the CDR3 DNA reads TGTGCTAGCAGCTTAACCTTCTTAGACTACCATTACACCGGGGAGCTGTTTTTT. The encoded protein is CASSLTFLDYHYTGELFF.

This clone occurred once. The rearrangement links TRBV7-8 to TRBJ1-5; unclear D gene. CDR3 size: 15 residues. Trimming pared 1 base from V and 0 bases from J, leaving 7 bases between. The germline gives CDR1 SGHVS, CDR2 FQNEAQ. The CDR3 spells CASSLVGVSNQPQHF. The CDR3 DNA follows: TGTGCCAGCAGCTTAGTGGGAGTTAGCAATCAGCCCCAGCATTTT.

J is TRBJ2-1 and V is TRBV11-3; TRBD2 matches at 7 bases. The CDR3 has 14 amino acids. The germline V gene encodes CDR1 SGHNT and CDR2 YENEEA. The J segment lost 7 bases and the V segment lost 9 bases, leaving 12 bases of the junction unmatched. The CDR3 region has the DNA TGTGCCAGTGGGATGGGACTACGTGAAAATGAGCAGTTCTTC. Encoded protein: CASGMGLRENEQFF.

In nucleotides, the CDR3 is TGTGCCACCTATACTCCTGGGGCCAACGTCCTGACTTTC. Amino acids: CATYTPGANVLTF. The rearrangement uses TRBV30 and TRBJ2-6; D is unresolved. V lost 8 bases, J lost 2 bases, and 10 bases lay in between. The CDR3 length is 13 residues. Germline-derived CDR1 and CDR2 are GTSNPN and SVGIG (reference sequence).

The chain joins TRBV2 to TRBJ1-6; D unclear. This CDR3 has 13 amino acids. The germline V gene has CDR1 SNHLY and CDR2 FYNNEI. Trimming pared 8 bases from V and 0 bases from J, leaving 5 bases between. The CDR3 is CASGLSYNSPLHF. CDR3 bases: TGTGCCAGCGGCCTCTCCTATAATTCACCCCTCCACTTT.

This CDR3 is CAISPGQMNTEAFF. The CDR3 DNA sequence: TGTGCCATCAGTCCGGGACAGATGAACACTGAAGCTTTCTTT. The chain employs TRBV10-3 and TRBJ1-1; 7 positions match TRBD1. V was clipped by 5 bases and J by 0 bases; unmatched bases: 3. The length of the CDR3 is 14 residues. The V gene's germline CDR1 is ENHRY and CDR2 SYGVKD.

The chain recombines TRBV19 with TRBJ1-4, with 7 bases matching TRBD1. CDR1 and CDR2 from the germline V gene are LNHDA and SQIVND (reference sequence). This CDR3 has 16 amino acids. With V trimmed by 6 bases and J by 4 bases, 11 bases remained unmatched. The CDR3 protein is CASSRTRDSFNEKLFF. DNA for the CDR3: TGTGCCAGTAGCCGTACCCGGGACAGCTTTAATGAAAAACTGTTTTTT.

The genes are TRBV30 and TRBJ2-7; D is unclear. V lost 3 bases to trimming and J lost 2 bases, with 11 bases between them. CDR1 and CDR2 from the germline V gene are GTSNPN and SVGIG (reference sequence). There are 13 residues in the CDR3. Written as DNA, the CDR3 is TGTGCCTGGAGGGGTCAGGCCACCTACGAGCAGTACTTC. Translated: CAWRGQATYEQYF. Together with reference TRBV30 and TRBJ2-7, the CDR3 gives the full variable domain: SQTIHQWPATLVQPVGSPLSLECTVEGTSNPNLYWYRQAAGRGLQLLFYSVGIGQISSEVPQNLSASRPQDRQFILSSKKLLLSDSGFYLCAWRGQATYEQYFGPGTRLTVT.

The CDR3 loop is CASSLSWSYEQYF. The CDR3 DNA is TGTGCCAGCAGCTTGAGTTGGTCCTACGAGCAGTACTTC. V is TRBV7-2 and J is TRBJ2-7; no clear D gene. This CDR3 comprises 13 residues. V gave up 3 bases and J gave up 1 base, with 7 bases separating them. The germline V gene has CDR1 SGHTA and CDR2 FQGNSA.

This clone has only one observation. The chain couples TRBV2 to TRBJ1-2; TRBD1 is a possible D gene (5 bases). CDR3 length: 13 residues. The germline gives CDR1 SNHLY, CDR2 FYNNEI. V shed 2 bases and J shed 3 bases, with 7 bases lying between them. The CDR3 bases are TGTGCCAGCAGTGAACAGGGTTACTATGGCTACACCTTC. Residues: CASSEQGYYGYTF.

The V and J genes are TRBV19 and TRBJ1-2; a weak D match, TRBD1 (6 bases). V was pared by 6 bases and J by 0 bases, with 17 bases between. Germline V CDR1 and CDR2: LNHDA, SQIVND (reference sequence). The CDR3 covers 16 residues. In DNA form, the CDR3 reads TGTGCCAGTAGCTCTCGAGGTGGACAGTCTAACTATGGCTACACCTTC. Translating gives CASSSRGGQSNYGYTF.

The chain recombines TRBV5-1 with TRBJ1-6; tentatively, D is TRBD1 (6 bases). Germline V gene data show CDR1 as SGHRS and CDR2 as YFSETQ. V dropped 2 bases and J dropped 10 bases, with 10 bases sitting between them. The CDR3 runs to 13 residues. The chain's CDR3 is CASSFGDNSPLHF. The DNA of the CDR3 is TGCGCCAGCAGCTTCGGGGACAACTCACCCCTCCACTTT. Looking up the rest from reference TRBV5-1 and TRBJ1-6 gives the full variable domain: KAGVTQTPRYLIKTRGQQVTLSCSPISGHRSVSWYQQTPGQGLQFLFEYFSETQRNKGNFPGRFSGRQFSNSRSEMNVSTLELGDSALYLCASSFGDNSPLHFGNGTRLTVT.

This clone was seen a few times. This chain links TRBV2 with TRBJ1-1; D remains ambiguous. V lost 4 bases and J lost 1, with 10 bases in between. Germline V lookup: CDR1 SNHLY, CDR2 FYNNEI. This CDR3 is 14 amino acids long. CDR3 DNA sequence: TGTGCCAGCAGTGTATACGGAGGGAACACTGAAGCTTTCTTT. Translated: CASSVYGGNTEAFF. Full variable domain (rest looked up from reference TRBV2 and TRBJ1-1): EPEVTQTPSHQVTQMGQEVILRCVPISNHLYFYWYRQILGQKVEFLVSFYNNEISEKSEIFDDQFSVERPDGSNFTLKIRSTKLEDSAMYFCASSVYGGNTEAFFGQGTRLTVV.

This clone was seen a few times. The rearrangement links TRBV5-1 to TRBJ2-7; 7 positions match TRBD2. The junction had 8 bases not matched to a gene; V was cut back by 5 bases and J by 0 bases. Germline CDR1 reads SGHRS; CDR2 reads YFSETQ. The CDR3 is 15 residues long. The CDR3 bases are TGCGCCAGCAGGGGAACTAGCGTGAGCTCCTACGAGCAGTACTTC. Its translation is CASRGTSVSSYEQYF.

This chain links TRBV12-3 or TRBV12-4 with TRBJ1-5; 8 positions match TRBD1. Trimming removed 5 bases from V and 9 bases from J; junction bases left unmatched: 6. There are 13 residues in the CDR3. The CDR3 region has the DNA TGTGCCAGCAGTCTGACAGGGGATGTGCCCCAGCATTTT. Its protein is CASSLTGDVPQHF.

This clone was counted only a few times. The gene calls are TRBV7-9 and TRBJ1-1, with D tentatively TRBD1 (6 bases). V shed 4 bases and J shed 9 bases, with 15 bases lying between them. The CDR3 totals 13 residues. In germline, CDR1 is SEHNR, CDR2 FQNEAQ (reference sequence). CDR3 DNA sequence: TGTGCCAGCAGCTCCCTAAGTAGGGGGAAAGCTTTCTTT. Amino acid sequence: CASSSLSRGKAFF.

The chain carries TRBV6-1 and TRBJ2-1; TRBD2 might be the D (5 bases). V gave up 2 bases and J gave up 6 bases, with 26 bases separating them. CDR1 and CDR2 (germline): MNHNS, SASEGT. The CDR3 extends over 19 amino acids. The CDR3 region has the DNA TGTGCCAGCAGTGAACCCCGCAATCTCAATAGCGTGGTGACCAATGAGCAGTTCTTC. Translating gives CASSEPRNLNSVVTNEQFF.

This chain links TRBV7-8 with TRBJ1-6; 9 bases line up with TRBD1. In germline, CDR1 is SGHVS, CDR2 FQNEAQ. With 6 bases clipped from V and 8 bases from J, the junction kept 5 bases outside the gene matches. This CDR3 is built from 14 residues. The CDR3 sequence is CASSPGQGYSPLHF. As DNA, the CDR3 is TGTGCCAGCAGTCCCGGACAGGGGTATTCACCCCTCCACTTT.

The chain joins TRBV3-1 (or the pseudogene TRBV3-2) to TRBJ2-2, with 9 positions matching TRBD2. The CDR3 has 18 residues. Trimming at V came to 1 base and at J to 4 bases, leaving 10 bases not matched to a gene. Per the germline V gene, CDR1 is LGHDT and CDR2 is YNNKEL (reference sequence). CDR3: CASSQGPAGGLLTGELFF. CDR3 coding DNA: TGTGCCAGCAGCCAAGGCCCAGCGGGGGGCCTCCTCACCGGGGAGCTGTTTTTT.

This clone was observed a handful of times. The CDR3 loop is CASSRRDRVETQYF. The CDR3 bases are TGTGCCAGCAGTCGCCGGGACAGGGTCGAGACCCAGTACTTC. The chain uses TRBV6-5 and TRBJ2-5, with TRBD1 identical over 9 bases. Germline V gives CDR1 MNHEY, CDR2 SVGAGI. CDR3 size: 14 residues. Unmatched junction bases numbered 6, after V lost 5 bases and J lost 5 bases.

The rearrangement uses TRBV5-1 and TRBJ1-3; D perhaps matches TRBD1 (6 bases). CDR3 length: 14 residues. V dropped 4 bases and J dropped 3 bases, with 11 bases sitting between them. Germline lookup yields CDR1 SGHRS and CDR2 YFSETQ. In nucleotides, the CDR3 is TGCGCCAGCAGCAAGACAGGAGATGGAAACACCATATATTTT. Translating gives CASSKTGDGNTIYF.

This clone was seen only once. The chain joins TRBV18 to TRBJ2-7; tentative D call: TRBD2 (6 bases). The CDR3 contains 15 residues. With 3 bases removed from V and 6 bases from J, the gap between germline ends came to 18 bases. Germline V gene lookup returns CDR1 KGHSH and CDR2 LQKENI. CDR3 protein: CASSPFSGPAGEQYF. The CDR3 DNA sequence: TGTGCCAGCTCACCCTTTAGCGGCCCAGCCGGCGAGCAGTACTTC.

This rearrangement joins TRBV30 to TRBJ2-7, with TRBD1 identical over 8 bases. J lost 0 bases, V lost 0 bases, and 4 bases had no gene match. This CDR3 region has 15 residues. The germline V gene has CDR1 GTSNPN and CDR2 SVGIG (reference sequence). CDR3 sequence (DNA): TGTGCCTGGAGTGTACCAGGGGGCTACTCCTACGAGCAGTACTTC. Translation gives CAWSVPGGYSYEQYF.

V and J are TRBV27 and TRBJ2-2, with 8 bases that match TRBD1. Germline V gene lookup returns CDR1 MNHEY and CDR2 SMNVEV (reference sequence). V gave up 3 bases and J gave up 6 bases; unmatched junction bases: 12. The CDR3 runs to 17 residues. Here the CDR3 reads CASSFTRQGAVAGELFF. The CDR3 DNA reads TGTGCCAGCAGTTTCACCCGTCAGGGGGCGGTAGCCGGGGAGCTGTTTTTT.

V usage is TRBV13 and J usage is TRBJ1-2; no firm D call. V was pared by 3 bases and J by 2 bases, with 7 bases between. Germline CDR1 and CDR2: PRHDT and FYEKMQ (reference sequence). The CDR3 length is 13 residues. CDR3 protein: CASSLSGNYGYTF. In nucleotides, the CDR3 is TGTGCCAGCAGCTTGTCCGGGAACTATGGCTACACCTTC.